This record concerns one TCR beta chain sequence. In the original workflow: The assay estimated nucleated cells by amplifying reference gene primers. Method: immunoSEQ multiplex PCR; TCRdb's copy keeps in-frame clones and lacks some. V, J and clone size reflect that table, while D and trimming were determined from the DNA. The sample contains 30,000 to 35,000 clones, 80% of which appear only once. This sample was included in a study of blood T cell repertoires in COVID-19. Study overall: Spain, Italy and the United States supplied samples that represented acute and convalescent COVID-19. The cDNA or gDNA used as material had been derived from T cells, B-cell-depleted T cells, or PBMCs.

V lost 5 bases, J lost 4 bases, and 11 bases stayed unmatched. The CDR3 has 16 residues. Looked up from germline, CDR1 is SGHNT and CDR2 is YYREEE (reference sequence). J is TRBJ2-7 and V is TRBV5-4; 11 nucleotides align to TRBD2. Sequenced input: peripheral blood. The clonotype was recovered from a man older than 75 with acute or convalescent COVID-19. The CDR3 DNA sequence: TGTGCCAGCAGTTCCGGGACTAGCGGTAGGGTTTACGAGCAGTACTTC. Residues: CASSSGTSGRVYEQYF.